Listed below are T cell receptor beta chains from one sample, sequenced in a study of identifying expanded T cells in peripheral blood. Repertoires were generated with immunoSEQ multiplex PCR, while TCRdb's copy carries only in-frame clones and drops some. This table has 100,000 to 150,000 clones, 84% appearing once. The sample consisted of blood. Receptors were obtained from a person aged 18-69 years in good health. CDR3s leave out the opening cysteine and the closing phenylalanine or tryptophan. A D gene is named only where the DNA matches it firmly. The size of a clone is reported for some rows only, either as once, few or many, or as a class for expanded clones.

D,V,size,CDR3
-,TRBV7-9,few,ASSPKTGLNTEAF
TRBD2,TRBV5-6,-,ASSCPPERGCTDTQY
-,TRBV18,-,ASSPVNTQY
-,TRBV19,-,ASMGRGGGFNQPQH
-,TRBV6-5,-,ASSYSQGAGGNEQF
-,TRBV7-9,-,ASSSYTYGYT
-,TRBV11-2,-,ASSLSVGEQF
-,TRBV7-9,-,ASSPAGYRGTEAF
-,TRBV6-1,once,ASSEGGYRNTEAF
-,TRBV28,once,ASSTLGYGYT
TRBD1,TRBV15,-,ATSRDRIRGREQY
-,TRBV6-5,-,ASSFQQGSNQPQH
TRBD2,TRBV5-4,-,ASTVLAGTSTDTQY
-,TRBV7-8,-,ASSLGRSNTEAF
-,TRBV19,-,ASSIGLGLSTGELF
-,TRBV18,-,ASSPTRQITDTQY
TRBD2,TRBV7-9,-,ASSFVEGGEQY
-,TRBV5-1,few,ASSLATSPYGYT
-,TRBV7-2,-,ASSLWSQQGSWSLGYT
-,TRBV5-4,few,ASSFTGTDTQY
-,TRBV29-1,-,SVDGITRGYGTDTQY
TRBD1,TRBV7-2,-,ASSPYIEGADYGYT
-,TRBV30,-,AWSGSSYQPQH
TRBD1,TRBV30,once,ACQGSGQGASPGNTIY
TRBD1,TRBV7-9,-,ASSFDRGSETQY
-,TRBV13,few,ASSPRTVGTEAF
TRBD1,TRBV4-1,-,ASSPRTGLGETQY
TRBD2,TRBV18,-,ASSPLPTSGGDYTDTQY
TRBD1,TRBV30,-,AWTTGSGTEAF
-,TRBV6-1,-,ASSDRIGQLNTEAF
-,TRBV30,-,AWSVDDRYEQY
-,TRBV5-1,-,ASSLLGANVLT
-,TRBV6-5,-,ASSVTGYGYT
TRBD1,TRBV19,-,ASRDRDNQPQH
-,TRBV6-1,-,ASSELQGTEAF
-,TRBV29-1,-,SVEGYSRADTQY
-,TRBV19,many,ASSPPGGAIFYEQY
TRBD2,TRBV10-2,-,ASSEIAGGLYNEQF
TRBD1,TRBV5-1,-,ASSYLLDRGTYNEQF
-,TRBV4-1,once,ASSQVVGRINQPQH